These 30 T cell receptor beta chains were all obtained from the same sample, sequenced in a study of cytomegalovirus exposure and HLA in healthy donors. Amplification used 60 Vbeta primers and 13 Jbeta primers. Assay used: immunoSEQ multiplex PCR; TCRdb lists only in-frame clones, some missing. The sample comprises about 150,000 clones, approximately 86% of which are singletons, and about 2.1% rests with the top ten. What was sequenced was PBMCs. Receptors were obtained from a woman aged 18-29 years in good health and CMV-seronegative.

CDR3 DNA: TGTGCCAGCAGTCCTCCGGGAATAAACTATGGCTACACCTTC. Its protein is CASSPPGINYGYTF. V gene TRBV5-6 combines with J gene TRBJ1-2, with unresolved D. There are 14 residues in the CDR3. CDR1 and CDR2 (germline): SGHDT, YYEEEE. V lost 5 bases to trimming and J lost 2 bases, with 13 bases between them.

The rearrangement links TRBV11-2 to TRBJ2-4; D not certain. V was clipped by 0 bases and J by 6 bases, with 12 bases between them. The CDR3 consists of 15 residues. From germline, CDR1 is SGHAT and CDR2 FQNNGV. CDR3 residues: CASSLEHYLGNIQYF. The CDR3 DNA reads TGTGCCAGCAGCTTAGAACACTACTTGGGAAACATTCAGTACTTC. The variable domain in full, completed from reference TRBV11-2 and TRBJ2-4, reads EAGVAQSPRYKIIEKRQSVAFWCNPISGHATLYWYQQILGQGPKLLIQFQNNGVVDDSQLPKDRFSAERLKGVDSTLKIQPAKLEDSAVYLCASSLEHYLGNIQYFGAGTRLSVL.

The V call is TRBV5-1, the J call TRBJ1-1, with D perhaps matching TRBD1 (5 bases). Germline CDR1 is SGHRS and CDR2 is YFSETQ. The V and J ends lost 0 bases and 3 bases respectively, with 12 bases between them. CDR3 length: 15 residues. The CDR3 is CASSLGWGEDTEAFF. As DNA, the CDR3 is TGCGCCAGCAGCTTGGGTTGGGGGGAGGACACTGAAGCTTTCTTT.

The chain couples TRBV4-1 to TRBJ2-2; D might be TRBD1 (5 bases). Per the germline V gene, CDR1 is MGHRA and CDR2 is YSYEKL. The CDR3 is made up of 11 amino acids. V was clipped by 8 bases and J by 5 bases, with 6 bases between them. In DNA form, the CDR3 reads TGCGCCAGCGCAGGGACCGGGGAGCTGTTTTTT. Translation gives CASAGTGELFF.

This rearrangement joins TRBV2 to TRBJ1-3; no firm D call. The CDR3 totals 13 residues. The V gene's germline CDR1 is SNHLY and CDR2 FYNNEI. Trimming removed 7 bases at V and 2 bases at J, with 9 bases between. CDR3 residues: CASNGGPGNTIYF. In DNA, the CDR3 is TGTGCCAGCAACGGTGGGCCTGGAAACACCATATATTTT.

The CDR3 protein is CASSAVAGSYNEQFF. In DNA form, the CDR3 reads TGCGCCAGCAGCGCGGTAGCGGGTTCCTACAATGAGCAGTTCTTC. V and J are TRBV5-1 and TRBJ2-1, with 7 bases fitting TRBD2. The CDR3 runs 15 residues. Germline CDR1 and CDR2: SGHRS and YFSETQ. Trimming at V came to 4 bases and at J to 1 base, leaving 5 bases not matched to a gene.

This clone was detected only a few times. This chain uses TRBV7-2 with TRBJ1-2; TRBD1 might be the D (6 bases). V was pared by 2 bases and J by 1 base, with 14 bases between. This CDR3 comprises 16 residues. Germline V gives CDR1 SGHTA, CDR2 FQGNSA. CDR3 nucleotide sequence: TGTGCCAGCAGCTTATTGGGGGGGCCAGTTAACTATGGCTACACCTTC. Amino acid sequence: CASSLLGGPVNYGYTF. Full variable domain (missing parts from reference TRBV7-2 and TRBJ1-2): GAGVSQSPSNKVTEKGKDVELRCDPISGHTALYWYRQSLGQGLEFLIYFQGNSAPDKSGLPSDRFSAERTGGSVSTLTIQRTQQEDSAVYLCASSLLGGPVNYGYTFGSGTRLTVV.

The chain couples TRBV4-1 to TRBJ1-5; 7 bases are shared with TRBD1. Germline V CDR1 and CDR2: MGHRA, YSYEKL. This CDR3 region has 15 residues. V lost 4 bases to trimming and J lost 3 bases; unmatched junction nucleotides: 6. CDR3 DNA: TGCGCCAGCAGCCCGCGACAGGGTGTCAATCAGCCCCAGCATTTT. It specifies CASSPRQGVNQPQHF.

This rearrangement joins TRBV27 to TRBJ2-1; 15 nucleotides line up with TRBD2. The germline V gene encodes CDR1 MNHEY and CDR2 SMNVEV (reference sequence). V was clipped by 8 bases and J by 1 base; unmatched bases: 3. The length of the CDR3 is 16 residues. This chain's CDR3 is CASRTSGRVSYNEQFF. CDR3 nucleotides: TGTGCCAGCCGGACTAGCGGGAGGGTTTCCTACAATGAGCAGTTCTTC.

The chain couples TRBV18 to TRBJ2-3; a weak D match, TRBD1 (5 bases). This CDR3 comprises 12 residues. Germline lookup yields CDR1 KGHSH and CDR2 LQKENI. Trimming shortened V by 6 bases and J by 3 bases, and 7 bases separated the two germline ends. Here the CDR3 DNA reads TGTGCCAGCTCGCGACAGACAGATACGCAGTATTTT. This codes for CASSRQTDTQYF.

The chain links TRBV6-1 to TRBJ2-1, with TRBD1 matching 11 bases. After removal of 6 bases from V and 10 bases from J, the junction contained 8 bases not matched to a gene. This CDR3 contains 14 residues. From germline, CDR1 is MNHNS and CDR2 SASEGT. The CDR3 sequence: CASRGTGGMDEQFF. As DNA, the CDR3 is TGTGCCAGCAGGGGGACAGGGGGGATGGACGAGCAGTTCTTC.

The genes are TRBV27 and TRBJ1-1; perhaps TRBD1 as D (5 bases). Germline CDR1 MNHEY, CDR2 SMNVEV (reference sequence). CDR3 length: 15 amino acids. The ends were cut back, 6 bases at V and 7 bases at J, with 21 bases in the middle. The CDR3 region has the DNA TGTGCCAGCAGCCCACTGGGGCAGACGGGCTTTGAAGCTTTCTTT. Amino acids: CASSPLGQTGFEAFF.

V and J are TRBV4-2 and TRBJ1-2; TRBD1 matches at 9 bases. Looked up from germline, CDR1 is LGHNA and CDR2 is YNFKEQ. The CDR3 has 13 residues. The V and J ends lost 4 bases and 6 bases, in that order; junction bases with no gene match: 3. CDR3 sequence (DNA): TGTGCCAGCAGCCCAGGACAGGGGCATGGCTACACCTTC. Translated: CASSPGQGHGYTF.

This sequence joins TRBV5-1 and TRBJ2-3; 8 nucleotides line up with TRBD1. V lost 7 bases and J lost 1; bases outside the gene matches: 2. The germline V gene encodes CDR1 SGHRS and CDR2 YFSETQ. CDR3 size: 13 residues. The CDR3 here is CASGQGGTDTQYF. CDR3 coding DNA: TGCGCCAGCGGACAGGGCGGCACAGATACGCAGTATTTT.

This clone was seen only once. V and J are TRBV6-6 and TRBJ1-2, with 8 bases that match TRBD1. In germline, CDR1 is MNHNY, CDR2 SVGAGI (reference sequence). The CDR3 has 15 residues. Losses at the gene ends were 5 bases for V and 5 bases for J; bases not matched to a gene: 10. The CDR3 nucleotides are TGTGCCAGCAGTCTCAGCTCCAGGGGGCCTTATGGCTACACCTTC. Translation gives CASSLSSRGPYGYTF.

Note on this clone: Germline and junction disagree at one end, which may indicate a read error. The rearrangement links TRBV28 to TRBJ1-2; 9 bases line up with TRBD1. CDR3 length equals 15 residues. Germline V gene lookup returns CDR1 MDHEN and CDR2 SYDVKM. The CDR3 nucleotides are TGTGCCAGCAGTTACACCCGGGACAGGGACTATGGCTACCCCTTC. Translating gives CASSYTRDRDYGYPF.

This rearrangement joins TRBV30 to TRBJ1-2; no definite D call. CDR3 size: 13 residues. V was trimmed by 0 bases and J by 1 base, leaving 6 bases between them. Germline V gives CDR1 GTSNPN, CDR2 SVGIG (reference sequence). CDR3 bases: TGTGCCTGGAGTGTAGCTCTTAACTATGGCTACACCTTC. It codes for CAWSVALNYGYTF.

The V and J genes are TRBV28 and TRBJ1-1; a possible D gene is TRBD1 (5 bases). V was pared by 4 bases and J by 0 bases, with 9 bases between. Germline V gene sequence: CDR1 MDHEN, CDR2 SYDVKM. The CDR3 runs to 14 residues. In nucleotides, the CDR3 is TGTGCCAGCAGTTCGACAGAGATGAACACTGAAGCTTTCTTT. Translated: CASSSTEMNTEAFF.

The genes are TRBV28 and TRBJ2-1, with D perhaps matching TRBD2 (5 bases). CDR1 and CDR2 (germline): MDHEN, SYDVKM. The CDR3 is 13 amino acids. CDR3 DNA: TGTCTATCCTCAAGCGGTACCTACAATGAGCAGTTCTTC. Translating it yields CLSSSGTYNEQFF.

The CDR3, as DNA: TGTGCCAGCAGCCAGACGGGATCCGGTGGCTACACCTTC. Translated, it gives CASSQTGSGGYTF. The chain recombines TRBV7-8 with TRBJ1-2, with D hard to call. Between the trimmed V and J ends, which lost 5 bases and 7 bases, there was a span of 14 bases. This CDR3 comprises 13 residues. In germline, CDR1 is SGHVS, CDR2 FQNEAQ.

The chain uses TRBV29-1 and TRBJ1-5; 10 bases line up with TRBD1. In germline, CDR1 is SQVTM, CDR2 ANQGSEA. The CDR3 contains 15 residues. With V trimmed by 8 bases and J by 0 bases, 7 bases remained unmatched. The CDR3 loop is CSLWTGGDSNQPQHF. CDR3 coding DNA: TGCAGCCTATGGACAGGGGGAGATAGCAATCAGCCCCAGCATTTT.

This sequence joins TRBV9 and TRBJ2-7; TRBD2 might be the D (6 bases). This CDR3 has 13 residues. Germline CDR1 SGDLS, CDR2 YYNGEE. V was cut by 3 bases and J by 5 bases, with 12 bases left in between. In DNA, the CDR3 is TGTGCCAGCAGCGGGGGAGCGGGCCACGAGCAGTACTTC. Translation gives CASSGGAGHEQYF.

The J gene is TRBJ2-1, the V gene TRBV7-3, with 10 nucleotides matching TRBD2. There are 16 residues in the CDR3. V was clipped by 6 bases and J by 4 bases; unmatched bases: 9. CDR1 SGHTA and CDR2 FQGTGA come from the germline V gene. The CDR3 is CASRPSSGSFYNEQFF. DNA for the CDR3: TGTGCCAGCAGACCATCTAGCGGGAGTTTTTACAATGAGCAGTTCTTC.

The chain has TRBV4-1 and TRBJ2-1, with TRBD2 matching 8 bases. V shed 6 bases, J shed 2 bases, and the junction held 12 bases outside the gene matches. The CDR3 contains 17 residues. Germline assignment: CDR1 MGHRA and CDR2 YSYEKL. The CDR3, as DNA: TGCGCCAGCAGTCTCAGCCCCGGGGGGGAGGCCTACAATGAGCAGTTCTTC. Protein: CASSLSPGGEAYNEQFF.

The rearrangement joins TRBV6-5 to TRBJ1-2; 9 bases map to TRBD1. V shed 10 bases and J 6 bases; nucleotides not matched to a gene: 12. The CDR3 loop spans 14 amino acids. The germline CDR1 and CDR2 sequences are MNHEY and SVGAGI. CDR3 DNA: TGTGCCACTGGGAGGAGGGACAGGGACAATGGCTACACCTTC. This codes for CATGRRDRDNGYTF.

This sequence joins TRBV7-9 and TRBJ1-6; D might be TRBD1 (6 bases). Between the trimmed V and J ends, which lost 5 bases and 5 bases, there was a span of 13 bases. This CDR3 is built from 15 residues. Germline V gene data show CDR1 as SEHNR and CDR2 as FQNEAQ (reference sequence). This CDR3 reads CASSRPGQHNSPLHF. In DNA form, the CDR3 reads TGTGCCAGCAGCCGACCCGGACAGCATAATTCACCCCTCCACTTT.

The CDR3 here is CASSELGRGLQPQHF. CDR3 nucleotide sequence: TGTGCCAGCAGTGAATTGGGCAGGGGATTGCAGCCCCAGCATTTT. The chain uses TRBV6-1 and TRBJ1-5; D possibly corresponds to TRBD1 (6 bases). Germline V gene data show CDR1 as MNHNS and CDR2 as SASEGT. The CDR3 runs to 15 residues. V lost 2 bases to trimming and J lost 7 bases, with 15 bases between them.

This clone has only a few counts. V usage is TRBV5-6 and J usage is TRBJ2-1; 11 nucleotides agree with TRBD2. In germline, CDR1 is SGHDT, CDR2 YYEEEE. The CDR3 is 16 amino acids. V shed 1 base, J shed 7 bases, and the junction held 7 bases outside the gene matches. The CDR3 loop reads CASSLRTSGSGNEQFF. The CDR3 region has the DNA TGTGCCAGCAGCTTGAGAACTAGCGGGAGCGGGAATGAGCAGTTCTTC. Supplemented by reference TRBV5-6 and TRBJ2-1, the full variable domain reads DAGVTQSPTHLIKTRGQQVTLRCSPKSGHDTVSWYQQALGQGPQFIFQYYEEEERQRGNFPDRFSGHQFPNYSSELNVNALLLGDSALYLCASSLRTSGSGNEQFFGPGTRLTVL.

J is TRBJ2-7 and V is TRBV12-2; TRBD2, the table's D call, lacks a check against the DNA. TRBV12-2 is a recognized pseudogene. The CDR3 consists of 11 residues. The CDR3 region is CASRSGYEQYF. The CDR3 DNA reads TGTGCAAGTCGCTCCGGCTACGAGCAGTACTTC.

This sequence joins TRBV27 and TRBJ1-3, with 7 bases lining up with TRBD1. V lost 1 base to trimming and J lost 2 bases; unmatched junction nucleotides: 8. Germline lookup yields CDR1 MNHEY and CDR2 SMNVEV (reference sequence). There are 17 residues in the CDR3. CDR3 sequence (DNA): TGTGCCAGCAGTTTATTGGGTCAGGGGGATCCTGGAAACACCATATATTTT. As protein: CASSLLGQGDPGNTIYF.